A selection of T cell receptor beta chains follows, all from one sample in a study of shared clonotypes between healthy human individuals. Clones were sequenced by immunoSEQ multiplex PCR, and TCRdb holds only the in-frame ones, with some missing. Of around 2.1 million clones listed, about 93% are singletons. The specimen sequenced was naive CD8+ T cells from PBMCs. Receptors originate from a man younger than 30 in good health. Some clones in this sample may be carry-over from other donors' samples. CDR3s include the opening cysteine and the closing phenylalanine or tryptophan. The D gene is left open where the match is weak. Rows may omit the clone size; those that give it use once, few, many or a size class.

D,J,size,V,DNA,CDR3
NA,TRBJ2-7,NA,TRBV6-5,TGTGCCAGCAGTAGGGGGGGGTATGGCTGCGAGCAGTACTTC,CASSRGGYGCEQYF
NA,TRBJ2-5,NA,TRBV2,TGTGCCGACAATCTCAACGGGGGACAAAGAGAGACCCAGTACTTC,CADNLNGGQRETQYF
TRBD2,TRBJ2-2,few,TRBV27,TGTGCCAGCAGGAAACTAGCGGCGAACACCGGGGAGCTGTTTTTT,CASRKLAANTGELFF
TRBD1,TRBJ2-7,once,TRBV27,TGTGCCAGCAGTTTATCGCTTCGACAGGGGGCCTACGAGCAGTACTTC,CASSLSLRQGAYEQYF
NA,TRBJ1-1,NA,TRBV5-4,TGTGCCAGCAGCTTCCGGCAGGGCCCTGAGGAAGCTTTCTTT,CASSFRQGPEEAFF
TRBD1,TRBJ1-1,few,TRBV9,TGTGCCAGCAGCACCTCGGACAGGGACACTGAAGCTTTCTTT,CASSTSDRDTEAFF
NA,TRBJ2-7,NA,TRBV27,TGTGCCAGCAGTCCCTACACCGGGACTGTTCTCCGCTACGAGCAGTACTTC,CASSPYTGTVLRYEQYF
TRBD1,TRBJ1-3,NA,TRBV28,TGTGCCAGCAGTTCGTTTTGGGACAGGGGAAGTTCTGGAAACACCATATATTTT,CASSSFWDRGSSGNTIYF
NA,TRBJ2-7,NA,TRBV25-1,TGTGCCAGCAGTGTCAGGGAGGTCTCCTACGAGCAGTACTTC,CASSVREVSYEQYF
NA,TRBJ1-6,NA,TRBV6-5,TGTGCCAGCAGTTACTCGAGGACTGGGTCACCCCTCCACTTT,CASSYSRTGSPLHF
NA,TRBJ2-7,NA,TRBV21-1,TGTGCCAGCACCAACAGACAGGGCTCCTACGAGCAGTACTTC,CASTNRQGSYEQYF
TRBD2,TRBJ2-1,NA,TRBV9,TGTGCCAGCAGCGTAGCAGCGGGAGGCGACAATGAGCAGTTCTTC,CASSVAAGGDNEQFF
NA,TRBJ2-7,once,TRBV27,TGTGCCAGCAGTTCGTACAGGGACGAGGGATACGGCGAGCAGTACTTC,CASSSYRDEGYGEQYF
NA,TRBJ2-3,NA,TRBV7-6,TGTGCCAGCAGCTTAGAGGCGGAGGGCCGGGCAGATACGCAGTATTTT,CASSLEAEGRADTQYF
TRBD1,TRBJ1-2,NA,TRBV29-1,TGCAGCGTTGTTTGGGACAGTCCGGGCTACACCTTC,CSVVWDSPGYTF
TRBD1,TRBJ1-5,NA,TRBV4-1,TGCGCCAGCAGCCAGGGCCAGGGGGCTGGCAATCAGCCCCAGCATTTT,CASSQGQGAGNQPQHF
TRBD2,TRBJ2-5,NA,TRBV13,TGTGCCAGCAGCCCCCTAGCGGAAGAGACCCAGTACTTC,CASSPLAEETQYF
NA,TRBJ2-2,NA,TRBV28,TGTGCCAGCAGAACAGTAGGACCAAAGGAGCTGTTTTTT,CASRTVGPKELFF
NA,TRBJ1-1,once,TRBV27,TGTGCCAGCAGTTCTGTCAGCACTGAAGCTTTCTTT,CASSSVSTEAFF
NA,TRBJ1-1,few,TRBV9,TGTGCCAGCAGCGCGGGACAAAGGAGCACTGAAGCTTTCTTT,CASSAGQRSTEAFF
TRBD1,TRBJ1-5,NA,TRBV28,TGTGCCAGCAGTTTATTCAGGGGGCTAGGTCAGCCCCAGCATTTT,CASSLFRGLGQPQHF
TRBD1,TRBJ1-2,NA,TRBV27,TGTGCCAGCAGTTCAACCGGGACAGGGGGTGGCTACACCTTC,CASSSTGTGGGYTF
TRBD1,TRBJ2-3,NA,TRBV5-6,TGTGCCAGCACCCGGACAGGGTCCGGTGGGGATACGCAGTATTTT,CASTRTGSGGDTQYF
NA,TRBJ2-7,NA,TRBV4-1,TGCGCCAGCAGCCAAGAATTCGGCCTGATCGTCGAGCAGTACTTC,CASSQEFGLIVEQYF
NA,TRBJ2-7,NA,TRBV5-4,TGTGCCAGCAGCTCCCCCGGGAGTGGGACCTACGAGCAGTACTTC,CASSSPGSGTYEQYF
TRBD2,TRBJ2-2,NA,TRBV27,TGTGCCAGCAGTTTACGACTAGCGGGAGGGCCGGGTACCGGGGAGCTGTTTTTT,CASSLRLAGGPGTGELFF
NA,TRBJ2-7,once,TRBV6-1,TGTGCCAGCAGTGAAGGCATATACTACGAGCAGTACTTC,CASSEGIYYEQYF
NA,TRBJ2-1,NA,TRBV29-1,TGCAGCGTTGAGGTTCATTACAATGAGCAGTTCTTC,CSVEVHYNEQFF
NA,TRBJ2-7,NA,TRBV4-3,TGCGCCAGCAGCCCTCAGGGGGGGAGGTACGAGCAGTACTTC,CASSPQGGRYEQYF
NA,TRBJ2-7,NA,TRBV27,TGTGCCAGCAGCCAATTAGGAGGTTTCGAGCAGTACTTC,CASSQLGGFEQYF
TRBD2,TRBJ2-1,NA,TRBV9,TGTGCCAGCAGCGATGCTAGCGGGAGGGCCGGTGAGCAGTTCTTC,CASSDASGRAGEQFF
TRBD1,TRBJ1-1,once,TRBV14,TGTGCCAGCAGCTTCCGGGACAGGGGGCAGAACACTGAAGCTTTCTTT,CASSFRDRGQNTEAFF
NA,TRBJ1-1,NA,TRBV28,TGTGCCAGCAGTTCCGCGTGGAGGACAGCGTCTGAAGCTTTCTTT,CASSSAWRTASEAFF
TRBD1,TRBJ1-2,NA,TRBV7-3,TGTGCCAGCAGCTTACGCGGGACAGCCTATGGCTACACCTTC,CASSLRGTAYGYTF
NA,TRBJ2-7,NA,TRBV29-1,TGCAGCGTTAGTCAGGGACCATACGAGCAGTACTTC,CSVSQGPYEQYF
NA,TRBJ2-3,NA,TRBV7-9,TGTGCCAGCAGCTACTTTGGCACAGATACGCAGTATTTT,CASSYFGTDTQYF
NA,TRBJ1-5,NA,TRBV27,TGTGCCAGCGGCCCTACTATCAGCAATCAGCCCCAGCATTTT,CASGPTISNQPQHF
NA,TRBJ2-1,NA,TRBV5-1,TGCGCCAGCGGCCCCGGACAGACAAATGAGCAGTTCTTC,CASGPGQTNEQFF
NA,TRBJ2-7,NA,TRBV5-6,TGTGCCAGCAGCTTAGGTTACGGGCCTTTGGGTGAGCAGTACTTC,CASSLGYGPLGEQYF
TRBD1,TRBJ1-5,NA,TRBV19,TGTGCCAGTAGCCCGGGACAGGGAATTGCGAGCAATCAGCCCCAGCATTTT,CASSPGQGIASNQPQHF
TRBD1,TRBJ1-2,NA,TRBV14,TGTGCCAGCAGCAACTCGGACAGGGGGGTTCTAGGCTACACCTTC,CASSNSDRGVLGYTF
TRBD1,TRBJ2-1,NA,TRBV6-6,TGTGCCAGCAGTTACGGGACAGCATGGTACGAGCAGTTCTTC,CASSYGTAWYEQFF
NA,TRBJ2-5,NA,TRBV19,TGTGCCAGTAGTATCCAGCGGCAAGAGACCCAGTACTTC,CASSIQRQETQYF
NA,TRBJ2-1,NA,TRBV11-2,TGTGCCAGCAGCCAGGACGTCAGCTCCTACAATGAGCAGTTCTTC,CASSQDVSSYNEQFF
TRBD1,TRBJ2-7,NA,TRBV2,TGTGCCAGCGGGAGAGGCCGGGACAGGGCCACCTACGAGCAGTACTTC,CASGRGRDRATYEQYF
TRBD1,TRBJ2-7,NA,TRBV7-8,TGTGCCAGCAGTCTCCGGGACAGGGGAAGCGAGCAGTACTTC,CASSLRDRGSEQYF
NA,TRBJ1-5,few,TRBV2,TGTGCCAGCAGTCAAGGGCCCAATCAGCCCCAGCATTTT,CASSQGPNQPQHF
TRBD2,TRBJ2-7,NA,TRBV6-1,TGTGCCAGCTGCCTTCTAGCGGCGAATCCCGAGCAGTACTTC,CASCLLAANPEQYF
TRBD2,TRBJ2-7,NA,TRBV11-2,TGTGCCAGCAGCATGGGACTAGCGGGAGGTCGGACCTACGAGCAGTACTTC,CASSMGLAGGRTYEQYF
NA,TRBJ1-1,few,TRBV30,TGTGCCTGGGGGGCGGGATTTGCCACTGAAGCTTTCTTT,CAWGAGFATEAFF
NA,TRBJ1-1,NA,TRBV30,TGTGCCTGGAGTGGGGCAGGAGGGAGAACTGAAGCTTTCTTT,CAWSGAGGRTEAFF
NA,TRBJ2-7,NA,TRBV19,TGTGCCAGTAGTATGACATCAGGGGCCTACTACGAGCAGTACTTC,CASSMTSGAYYEQYF
TRBD2,TRBJ2-1,NA,TRBV4-1,TGCGCCAGCAGCCAGGATACTACTAGCGGGAGGGCCAATGAGCAGTTCTTC,CASSQDTTSGRANEQFF
TRBD2,TRBJ2-1,once,TRBV19,TGTGCCAGTAGTATGGGCGGGGGGTCCTACAATGAGCAGTTCTTC,CASSMGGGSYNEQFF
NA,TRBJ1-2,NA,TRBV6-5,TGTGCCAGCAGTTACGGGGGGCCGGGACACAGCTATGGCTACACCTTC,CASSYGGPGHSYGYTF
NA,TRBJ2-7,once,TRBV9,TGTGCCAGCAGCGTAGCTAGTGAGGGACTGAAATACGAGCAGTACTTC,CASSVASEGLKYEQYF
NA,TRBJ2-5,NA,TRBV9,TGTGCCAGCAGCGACACCCAAGAGACCCAGTACTTC,CASSDTQETQYF
NA,TRBJ2-1,NA,TRBV29-1,TGCAGCGTTGAGACAATAGGAGACAGAAGCTACAATGAGCAGTTCTTC,CSVETIGDRSYNEQFF
NA,TRBJ2-2,NA,TRBV15,TGTGCCACCAGCCCACGAAAGGGAACACCGAACACCGGGGAACTGTTTTTT,CATSPRKGTPNTGELFF
NA,TRBJ2-7,NA,TRBV19,TGTGCCAGTAGCCTTACCCGCACCTACGAGCAGTACTTC,CASSLTRTYEQYF